This TCR beta chain was found in a study of T cell repertoires in cytomegalovirus infection. The wider study: HLA-B-restricted CMV epitopes that are well studied were used alongside recently identified HLA-C-restricted ones. Carrying CMV and the relevant HLA type showed in public TCR beta signatures.

Each CDR3 protein is one row after TCRdb ran MiXCR on the reads. Of about 920,000 distinct CDR3 sequences in the sample, about 33% are singletons; the top ten hold 10% to 15%. A word on this clonotype: Its antigen is still unknown.

Study-level results: HLA-C-restricted TCR beta clonotypes specific for CMV led the ex vivo response. Adding up the frequency of public TCR beta families identified people who carried CMV plus the relevant HLA.

This TCR derives from a human donor in good health (CMV status not recorded). Some clones in this sample may be carry-over from other donors' samples. This sample comprised cultured CD8+ T cells from PBMCs, obtained from culture after CMV antigen stimulation.

The CDR3 DNA reads TGTGCCAGCAGCTTAGTACTAGCGGGGCAAAACATTCAGTACTTC. It translates to CASSLVLAGQNIQYF. The chain is built from TRBV7-9 and TRBJ2-4, with 10 bases that match TRBD2. V shed 1 base and J 5 bases; nucleotides not matched to a gene: 2. The germline V gene encodes CDR1 SEHNR and CDR2 FQNEAQ (reference sequence). The CDR3 totals 15 residues. Full variable domain (missing parts from reference TRBV7-9 and TRBJ2-4): DTGVSQNPRHKITKRGQNVTFRCDPISEHNRLYWYRQTLGQGPEFLTYFQNEAQLEKSRLLSDRFSAERPKGSFSTLEIQRTEQGDSAMYLCASSLVLAGQNIQYFGAGTRLSVL.